This entry lists 15 T cell receptor beta chains sequenced from one sample in a study of human T cells and chemical hapten exposure. The sample's time point: patch test 1, 2 weeks after DPC sensitization. Treatment defined: therapeutic diphenylcyclopropenone sensitization with weekly scalp DPC. TCRdb passed the RACE reads through MiXCR, listing each CDR3 protein once. The sample yields under 65,000 distinct CDR3 sequences, 9.3% seen once. This specimen consisted of whole blood, obtained in connection with sensitization to the hapten diphenylcyclopropenone (DPC). The receptors come from a woman between 45 and 65 years old with alopecia areata. Some clones in this sample may be carry-over from other donors' samples.

The chain uses TRBV20-1 and TRBJ2-3, with a weak D call TRBD2 (5 bases). Germline loops: CDR1 DFQATT, CDR2 SNEGSKA (reference sequence). There are 14 residues in the CDR3. Trimming stripped 3 bases from V and 4 bases from J, with 14 bases between. CDR3 in amino acids: CSASVGVLADTQYF. The CDR3 nucleotides read TGCAGTGCTAGCGTGGGAGTCCTCGCAGATACGCAGTATTTT.

The CDR3 region is CSARSGGDEQYF. CDR3 in DNA: TGCAGTGCTAGGTCGGGAGGTGACGAGCAGTACTTC. The gene calls are TRBV20-1 and TRBJ2-7; 7 bases map to TRBD2. V gave up 3 bases and J gave up 5 bases; unmatched junction bases: 4. The length of the CDR3 is 12 residues. From germline, CDR1 is DFQATT and CDR2 SNEGSKA (reference sequence).

This clonotype showed up many times. The V call is TRBV30, the J call TRBJ1-6; D gene uncertain. Germline V CDR1 and CDR2: GTSNPN, SVGIG (reference sequence). Trimming removed 4 bases from V and 8 bases from J, with 12 bases in between. The CDR3 covers 13 residues. The CDR3 spells CAWKGWADSPLHF. The CDR3 DNA reads as TGTGCCTGGAAAGGGTGGGCGGATTCACCCCTCCACTTT.

This clonotype was observed many times. The rearrangement uses TRBV28 and TRBJ1-4; unclear D gene. The V gene lost 3 bases and the J gene lost 0 bases, with 17 bases spanning the gap. Looked up from germline, CDR1 is MDHEN and CDR2 is SYDVKM. This CDR3 region has 18 residues. The chain's CDR3 is CASSFGISAGTTNEKLFF. The CDR3 nucleotides read TGTGCCAGCAGTTTTGGGATCTCCGCGGGGACAACTAATGAAAAACTGTTTTTT. Combining the CDR3 with reference TRBV28 and TRBJ1-4 gives the whole variable domain DVKVTQSSRYLVKRTGEKVFLECVQDMDHENMFWYRQDPGLGLRLIYFSYDVKMKEKGDIPEGYSVSREKKERFSLILESASTNQTSMYLCASSFGISAGTTNEKLFFGSGTQLSVL.

This clonotype was counted ten times or more. A read error may account for a junction end that differs from germline. This chain joins TRBV20-1 and TRBJ2-5; 10 nucleotides match TRBD2. This CDR3 comprises 12 residues. Germline V lookup: CDR1 DFQATT, CDR2 SNEGSKA (reference sequence). The CDR3, as DNA: TGCAGCGCTAGCGGGGGCATTAGACCCCAGTACTTC. Encoded protein: CSASGGIRPQYF.

V is TRBV7-6 and J is TRBJ2-1, with 12 bases lining up with TRBD2. Germline values: CDR1 SGHVS, CDR2 FNYEAQ. The trim removed 1 base at V and 7 bases at J, leaving 8 bases unmatched. CDR3 length: 17 residues. The CDR3 is CASSLELLAGGGNEQFF. CDR3 DNA: TGTGCCAGCAGCTTAGAGTTACTAGCGGGAGGAGGAAATGAGCAGTTCTTC. Full variable domain (missing parts from reference TRBV7-6 and TRBJ2-1): GAGVSQSPRYKVTKRGQDVALRCDPISGHVSLYWYRQALGQGPEFLTYFNYEAQQDKSGLPNDRFSAERPEGSISTLTIQRTEQRDSAMYRCASSLELLAGGGNEQFFGPGTRLTVL.

This clonotype was observed at least ten times. The chain carries TRBV6-1 and TRBJ2-7; D remains ambiguous. Trimming removed 0 bases from V and 6 bases from J, with 6 bases in between. CDR1 is MNHNS and CDR2 is SASEGT in the germline V gene. This CDR3 is built from 12 residues. Written as DNA, the CDR3 is TGTGCCAGCAGTGAAGCCTGGGGCGAGCAGTACTTC. It specifies CASSEAWGEQYF.

The chain employs TRBV9 and TRBJ1-1; unclear D gene. Deletions cut 3 bases from V and 11 bases from J, with 20 bases between. Germline V gene data show CDR1 as SGDLS and CDR2 as YYNGEE. There are 14 residues in the CDR3. As DNA, the CDR3 is TGTGCCAGCAGCGCCAGCCCTGGGCGTTTGGGGGCTTTCTTT. Its translation is CASSASPGRLGAFF.

There are many counts of this clonotype. This sequence joins TRBV20-1 and TRBJ1-1, with D unresolved. Per the germline V gene, CDR1 is DFQATT and CDR2 is SNEGSKA (reference sequence). This CDR3 is built from 14 residues. V was cut by 0 bases and J by 11 bases, with 19 bases left in between. The CDR3, as DNA: TGCAGTGCTAGAGATATAGCGGCCTGGGTCCCCGCTTTCTTT. This gives the protein CSARDIAAWVPAFF.

This clonotype was recorded many times. The chain employs TRBV7-2 and TRBJ2-3; 9 nucleotides agree with TRBD1. CDR3 length: 15 residues. CDR1 is SGHTA and CDR2 is FQGNSA in the germline V gene. V lost 5 bases to trimming and J lost 5 bases; unmatched junction nucleotides: 8. The CDR3, as DNA: TGTGCCAGCAGCCTTACAGGGGGCGATTTAGATACGCAGTATTTT. Protein: CASSLTGGDLDTQYF. Drawing the rest from reference TRBV7-2 and TRBJ2-3, the complete variable domain is GAGVSQSPSNKVTEKGKDVELRCDPISGHTALYWYRQSLGQGLEFLIYFQGNSAPDKSGLPSDRFSAERTGGSVSTLTIQRTQQEDSAVYLCASSLTGGDLDTQYFGPGTRLTVL.

This clonotype has a count of ten or more. V usage is TRBV4-3 and J usage is TRBJ2-1, with 15 bases matching TRBD2. V gave up 4 bases and J gave up 8 bases; unmatched junction bases: 3. This CDR3 spans 15 amino acids. CDR1 and CDR2 (germline): LGHNA, YSLEER. The CDR3 DNA reads TGCGCCAGCAGCCCGGGGACTAGCGGGAGGCATGAGCAGTTCTTC. Translation: CASSPGTSGRHEQFF.

This clonotype was seen repeatedly, ten times or more. The chain is built from TRBV20-1 and TRBJ1-1; 7 bases map to TRBD1. Germline trimming cut 5 bases from V and 7 bases from J; bases unmatched to any gene: 13. In germline, CDR1 is DFQATT, CDR2 SNEGSKA (reference sequence). CDR3 length: 14 residues. The CDR3 protein is CSAYRDSRPFEAFF. The CDR3 DNA reads TGCAGTGCTTACCGGGACAGTCGGCCTTTTGAAGCTTTCTTT.

This clonotype was counted at least ten times. The chain recombines TRBV30 with TRBJ2-5, with 7 bases matching TRBD1. The CDR3 is made up of 14 amino acids. Trimming took 0 bases from V and 5 from J; bases not matched to a gene: 6. The germline gives CDR1 GTSNPN, CDR2 SVGIG (reference sequence). Here the CDR3 reads CAWSVRGGHETQYF. CDR3 DNA sequence: TGTGCCTGGAGTGTAAGAGGGGGCCACGAGACCCAGTACTTC. Together with reference TRBV30 and TRBJ2-5, the CDR3 gives the full variable domain: SQTIHQWPATLVQPVGSPLSLECTVEGTSNPNLYWYRQAAGRGLQLLFYSVGIGQISSEVPQNLSASRPQDRQFILSSKKLLLSDSGFYLCAWSVRGGHETQYFGPGTRLLVL.

Concerning this clonotype itself: This clone may be a read error of a much larger clone one base away. The chain is built from TRBV6-6 and TRBJ1-1; D call uncertain. Germline V gene data show CDR1 as MNHNY and CDR2 as SVGAGI (reference sequence). V lost 6 bases and J 3 bases, leaving 11 bases between the germline ends. This CDR3 region has 13 residues. CDR3 sequence reads: CASRTPWDTEAFF. The CDR3 DNA reads as TGTGCCAGCAGGACCCCTTGGGACACTGAAGCTTTCTTT.

This clonotype has ten or more counts. This chain joins TRBV20-1 and TRBJ2-7; 10 bases are a match to TRBD2. From germline, CDR1 is DFQATT and CDR2 SNEGSKA (reference sequence). Trimming took 0 bases from V and 3 from J; bases not matched to a gene: 11. The CDR3 totals 17 residues. The CDR3: CSARDLLSTSGIYEQYF. CDR3 sequence (DNA): TGCAGTGCTAGAGACCTTCTGTCAACTAGCGGGATCTACGAGCAGTACTTC.